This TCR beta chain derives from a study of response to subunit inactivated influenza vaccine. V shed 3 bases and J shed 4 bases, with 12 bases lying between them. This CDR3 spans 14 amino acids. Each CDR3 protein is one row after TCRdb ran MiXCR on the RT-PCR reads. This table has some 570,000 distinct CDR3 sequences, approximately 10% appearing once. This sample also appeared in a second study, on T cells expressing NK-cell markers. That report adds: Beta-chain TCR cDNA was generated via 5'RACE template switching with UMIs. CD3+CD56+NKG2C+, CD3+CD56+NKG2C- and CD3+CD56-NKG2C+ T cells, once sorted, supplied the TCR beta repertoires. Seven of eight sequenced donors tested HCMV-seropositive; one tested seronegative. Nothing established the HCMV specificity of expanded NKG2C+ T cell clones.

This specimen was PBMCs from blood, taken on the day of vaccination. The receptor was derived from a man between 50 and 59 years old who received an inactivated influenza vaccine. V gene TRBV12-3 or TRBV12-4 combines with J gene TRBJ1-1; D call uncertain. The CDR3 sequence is CASSFRPPGTEAFF. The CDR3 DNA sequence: TGTGCCAGCAGTTTTAGGCCCCCGGGCACTGAAGCTTTCTTT.